This passage covers 27 T cell receptor beta chains from one sample sequenced in a study of blood T cell repertoires in COVID-19. Clones were read by immunoSEQ multiplex PCR, and TCRdb kept only the in-frame ones, dropping some. The data show about 47,000 clones, with around 85% seen just once and over 20% held by the top ten. Specimen: peripheral blood. These receptors came from a woman over 75 with COVID-19, enrolled during active disease.

The rearrangement links TRBV28 to TRBJ1-4; tentative D call: TRBD1 (6 bases). CDR1 and CDR2 (germline): MDHEN, SYDVKM. CDR3 length equals 15 residues. Trimming stripped 6 bases from V and 8 bases from J, with 19 bases between. The CDR3 DNA reads as TGTGCCAGCAGGGCACCGAAAGGGGGAAACGAAAAACTGTTTTTT. Protein: CASRAPKGGNEKLFF.

The chain links TRBV6-4 to TRBJ2-5; TRBD2 matches 12 bases. Germline-derived CDR1 and CDR2 are MRHNA and SNTAGT. This CDR3 has 18 amino acids. Trimming at V came to 6 bases and at J to 5 bases, leaving 16 bases not matched to a gene. In DNA, the CDR3 is TGTGCCAGCAGGGATAAGGGGCTAGCGGGAGGGCCTCGGGAGACCCAGTACTTC. Translating it yields CASRDKGLAGGPRETQYF.

This clone came up once. The gene calls are TRBV29-1 and TRBJ2-5, with D possibly TRBD1 on 6 matching bases. V was pared by 6 bases and J by 1 base, with 12 bases between. The CDR3 loop spans 13 amino acids. The germline V gene has CDR1 SQVTM and CDR2 ANQGSEA. The CDR3 DNA reads as TGCAGCGTCAGGGGCCTACTCCAAGAGACCCAGTACTTC. Encoded protein: CSVRGLLQETQYF.

The genes are TRBV5-5 and TRBJ1-5; possible D gene TRBD1, 5 bases. The length of the CDR3 is 18 residues. V shed 3 bases and J shed 4 bases, with 23 bases lying between them. The germline V gene encodes CDR1 SGHKS and CDR2 YYEKEE (reference sequence). The CDR3 loop is CASSWRAISGTQNQPQHF. In DNA form, the CDR3 reads TGTGCCAGCAGCTGGAGGGCGATATCCGGGACCCAAAATCAGCCCCAGCATTTT.

V gene TRBV3-1 (or the pseudogene TRBV3-2) combines with J gene TRBJ2-1; 7 bases match TRBD2. With 1 base clipped from V and 5 bases from J, the junction kept 11 bases outside the gene matches. The CDR3 totals 17 residues. Germline V CDR1 and CDR2: LGHDT, YNNKEL (reference sequence). Here the CDR3 DNA reads TGTGCCAGCAGCCAAGTGTTTTGGCGGGAGAAGCACAATGAGCAGTTCTTC. Translation: CASSQVFWREKHNEQFF.

The V and J genes are TRBV18 and TRBJ2-3; a possible D gene is TRBD2 (5 bases). Looked up from germline, CDR1 is KGHSH and CDR2 is LQKENI. This CDR3 has 12 residues. The germline V and J ends were trimmed by 3 bases and 10 bases, with 11 bases remaining between them. The DNA for the CDR3 is TGTGCCAGCTCACCTTCCCCGGAGGCGCAGTATTTT. Translating it yields CASSPSPEAQYF.

The chain uses TRBV12-3 or TRBV12-4 and TRBJ2-7; D is uncertain. V was cut by 1 base and J by 4 bases, with 5 bases left in between. The CDR3 is made up of 12 amino acids. In DNA form, the CDR3 reads TGTGCCAGCAGTTTAGGAGATTACGAGCAGTACTTC. Its translation is CASSLGDYEQYF.

The chain is built from TRBV5-8 and TRBJ2-1, with 10 bases that match TRBD2. V lost 7 bases, J lost 8 bases, and 12 bases stayed unmatched. CDR1 is SGHTS, CDR2 YDEGEE, per germline. This CDR3 spans 15 amino acids. This chain's CDR3 is CASLSLAGEWHEQFF. In DNA form, the CDR3 reads TGTGCCAGCCTATCTCTAGCGGGAGAATGGCATGAGCAGTTCTTC.

V and J are TRBV6-5 and TRBJ2-7; the match to TRBD1 covers 8 bases. The CDR3 has 15 amino acids. In germline, CDR1 is MNHEY, CDR2 SVGAGI. The ends lost 5 bases at V and 5 bases at J; junction bases unmatched: 11. Here the CDR3 reads CASSNQGARGNEQYF. The CDR3 DNA sequence: TGTGCCAGCAGTAATCAGGGGGCGCGGGGCAACGAGCAGTACTTC.

This clone has just a few counts. The V gene is TRBV19, the J gene TRBJ2-1; D perhaps matches TRBD2 (6 bases). V was cut by 5 bases and J by 5 bases, with 16 bases left in between. This CDR3 comprises 15 residues. Germline V lookup: CDR1 LNHDA, CDR2 SQIVND (reference sequence). The CDR3 protein is CASSFRDLPNNEQFF. CDR3 DNA sequence: TGTGCCAGTAGTTTCCGGGACTTGCCGAACAATGAGCAGTTCTTC.

The gene calls are TRBV7-9 and TRBJ2-7; no clear D. The germline V gene has CDR1 SEHNR and CDR2 FQNEAQ (reference sequence). This CDR3 comprises 11 residues. The V and J ends lost 4 bases and 6 bases respectively, with 7 bases between them. Written as DNA, the CDR3 is TGTGCCAGCAGCTCGAGCCTCGAGCAGTACTTC. Protein product: CASSSSLEQYF.

The chain is built from TRBV19 and TRBJ1-2; 8 bases line up with TRBD1. The CDR3 sequence is 14 residues long. CDR1 is LNHDA and CDR2 is SQIVND in the germline V gene (reference sequence). V lost 5 bases and J lost 5; bases outside the gene matches: 7. Here the CDR3 reads CASSGGQGDYGYTF. The CDR3 bases are TGTGCCAGTAGTGGCGGACAGGGCGATTATGGCTACACCTTC.

The rearrangement joins TRBV7-9 to TRBJ2-3, with TRBD2 matching over 14 bases. Germline V gene lookup returns CDR1 SEHNR and CDR2 FQNEAQ (reference sequence). Losses at the gene ends were 5 bases for V and 2 bases for J; bases not matched to a gene: 3. The CDR3 length is 16 residues. This CDR3 reads CASSPGLAGVTDTQYF. CDR3 coding DNA: TGTGCCAGCAGCCCGGGACTAGCGGGAGTCACAGATACGCAGTATTTT.

The chain couples TRBV5-1 to TRBJ2-1, with a tentative D call TRBD2 (5 bases). CDR1 and CDR2 (germline): SGHRS, YFSETQ. The CDR3 spans 15 residues. V lost 0 bases, J lost 4 bases, and 11 bases lay in between. The CDR3 DNA is TGCGCCAGCAGCTTGGAGCGGAGACCTTACAATGAGCAGTTCTTC. Its translation is CASSLERRPYNEQFF.

The rearrangement uses TRBV27 and TRBJ2-1, with 8 bases aligning to TRBD2. V lost 10 bases, J lost 7 bases, and 12 bases stayed unmatched. The V gene's germline CDR1 is MNHEY and CDR2 SMNVEV (reference sequence). The CDR3 is 14 residues long. The CDR3 nucleotides read TGTGCCACCCGGCCTCGCGGGAGGTTTAATGAGCAGTTCTTC. Protein product: CATRPRGRFNEQFF.

V and J are TRBV7-2 and TRBJ2-7; D remains unclear. This CDR3 has 14 residues. Germline lookup yields CDR1 SGHTA and CDR2 FQGNSA. V lost 7 bases to trimming and J lost 1 base, with 14 bases between them. CDR3: CASTLNPGSYEQYF. DNA of the CDR3: TGTGCCAGCACCCTCAACCCCGGGTCCTACGAGCAGTACTTC. The variable domain in full, completed from reference TRBV7-2 and TRBJ2-7, reads GAGVSQSPSNKVTEKGKDVELRCDPISGHTALYWYRQSLGQGLEFLIYFQGNSAPDKSGLPSDRFSAERTGGSVSTLTIQRTQQEDSAVYLCASTLNPGSYEQYFGPGTRLTVT.

This clone was found once. The chain uses TRBV28 and TRBJ2-2; TRBD2 is a possible D gene (5 bases). This CDR3 region has 12 residues. With 10 bases removed from V and 5 bases from J, the gap between germline ends came to 11 bases. Germline V CDR1 and CDR2: MDHEN, SYDVKM. In DNA form, the CDR3 reads TGTGCCACCGTTCGGACTACCGGGGAGCTGTTTTTT. This translates into CATVRTTGELFF.

As regards this clone: Within the sample, other DNA sequences also encode this same CDR3. This sequence joins TRBV18 and TRBJ2-1, with D tentatively TRBD2 (6 bases). The CDR3 totals 13 residues. V lost 0 bases and J lost 6, with 6 bases in between. Germline-derived CDR1 and CDR2 are KGHSH and LQKENI. CDR3 in DNA: TGTGCCAGCTCACCACCGGGGGGCAATGAGCAGTTCTTC. This translates into CASSPPGGNEQFF.

This chain connects TRBV18 to TRBJ1-2, with TRBD1 matching 8 bases. The CDR3 totals 15 residues. Germline V gene lookup returns CDR1 KGHSH and CDR2 LQKENI. J was trimmed by 5 bases and V by 6 bases; bases with no gene match: 11. CDR3 in DNA: TGTGCCAGCTCGGAAGACAGGGGAGACATTTATGGCTACACCTTC. This translates into CASSEDRGDIYGYTF.

This chain connects TRBV28 to TRBJ1-2; D unresolved. The CDR3 runs 12 residues. The germline V and J ends were trimmed by 3 bases and 4 bases, with 6 bases remaining between them. The germline gives CDR1 MDHEN, CDR2 SYDVKM. The chain's CDR3 is CASSFSGYGYTF. CDR3 DNA sequence: TGTGCCAGCAGTTTCTCGGGCTATGGCTACACCTTC.

This rearrangement joins TRBV3-1 (or the pseudogene TRBV3-2) to TRBJ2-1, with 8 nucleotides matching TRBD2. V was pared by 3 bases and J by 6 bases, with 13 bases of the junction left unmatched. Germline values: CDR1 LGHDT, CDR2 YNNKEL (reference sequence). The CDR3 loop spans 17 amino acids. CDR3 protein: CASSQRTTGGRVNEQFF. Written as DNA, the CDR3 is TGTGCCAGCAGCCAGAGGACAACGGGAGGGCGGGTCAATGAGCAGTTCTTC.

The CDR3 bases are TGTGCCAGCAGCTTGGGAATAGCAGCAACTAATCAGCCCCAGCATTTT. Protein sequence: CASSLGIAATNQPQHF. V gene TRBV5-5 combines with J gene TRBJ1-5; D is uncertain. In germline, CDR1 is SGHKS, CDR2 YYEKEE (reference sequence). The CDR3 is 16 residues long. V lost 0 bases, J lost 4 bases, and 14 bases lay in between.

The chain uses TRBV7-3 and TRBJ2-5; no definite D call. This CDR3 is built from 13 residues. V was clipped by 5 bases and J by 5 bases, with 12 bases between them. Germline CDR1 is SGHTA and CDR2 is FQGTGA. CDR3 residues: CASSRGLLETQYF. CDR3 nucleotide sequence: TGTGCCAGCAGCCGAGGTCTCCTCGAGACCCAGTACTTC. The full variable domain, rest sourced from reference TRBV7-3 and TRBJ2-5, is GAGVSQTPSNKVTEKGKYVELRCDPISGHTALYWYRQSLGQGPEFLIYFQGTGAADDSGLPNDRFFAVRPEGSVSTLKIQRTERGDSAVYLCASSRGLLETQYFGPGTRLLVL.

The chain combines TRBV27 with TRBJ2-3; D is unresolved. The CDR3 is 13 amino acids. V lost 5 bases to trimming and J lost 2 bases, with 8 bases between them. Germline CDR1 reads MNHEY; CDR2 reads SMNVEV (reference sequence). The CDR3 DNA follows: TGTGCCAGCAGTGACTTCGTCACAGATACGCAGTATTTT. Translation: CASSDFVTDTQYF.

Written as DNA, the CDR3 is TGTGCCAGCAGCTTAGATTGGGCTAGCGGGAATCTTGGTGAGCAGTTCTTC. Amino acids: CASSLDWASGNLGEQFF. This chain joins TRBV11-3 and TRBJ2-1; 9 nucleotides agree with TRBD2. V lost 0 bases, J lost 9 bases, and 12 bases stayed unmatched. CDR1 is SGHNT and CDR2 is YENEEA in the germline V gene. The CDR3 consists of 17 residues. Looking up the rest from reference TRBV11-3 and TRBJ2-1 gives the full variable domain: EAGVVQSPRYKIIEKKQPVAFWCNPISGHNTLYWYLQNLGQGPELLIRYENEEAVDDSQLPKDRFSAERLKGVDSTLKIQPAELGDSAVYLCASSLDWASGNLGEQFFGPGTRLTVL.

J is TRBJ2-7 and V is TRBV18, with D perhaps TRBD1 (6 bases). The V end was cut by 4 bases, the J end by 5 bases, with 9 bases between. CDR3 size: 12 residues. Germline CDR1 reads KGHSH; CDR2 reads LQKENI. The CDR3 reads CASSLQGHEQYF. The CDR3 bases are TGTGCCAGCTCACTACAGGGCCACGAGCAGTACTTC.

The rearrangement joins TRBV9 to TRBJ2-3; 7 positions agree with TRBD1. This CDR3 comprises 15 residues. J was trimmed by 3 bases and V by 3 bases; bases with no gene match: 7. Per the germline V gene, CDR1 is SGDLS and CDR2 is YYNGEE. The CDR3 loop reads CASSAFDRVTDTQYF. DNA of the CDR3: TGTGCCAGCAGCGCCTTTGACAGGGTAACAGATACGCAGTATTTT.